The rows below give T cell receptor beta chains drawn from one sample of a study of chemoradiotherapy in HPV16-positive cancers. TCRdb keeps only in-frame clones here, not all; method: immunoSEQ multiplex PCR. The sample has about 53,000 clones; about nine tenths are singletons. Sample: blood, taken from a patient who underwent chemoradiotherapy. The receptors were sampled from a human donor with HPV-associated anogenital cancer. CDR3s leave out the opening cysteine and the closing phenylalanine or tryptophan.

V,CDR3
TRBV18,ASSLQGAVYGYT
TRBV21-1,ASSNSGQFMGHGYT
TRBV6-5,ASSRDERGRFEQY
TRBV11-2,ASSLEGYQPQH
TRBV6-5,ASSSGEAGELF
TRBV7-9,ASSRQSGANVLT
TRBV21-1,ASPRDPGHTDTQY
TRBV7-2,ASSPTLEGNNYGYT
TRBV5-6,ASSLVAGGGETQY
TRBV11-1,ASSLAREQETQY